Given below is one T cell receptor (beta chain) in context. This sample was taken from a study of CXCR3-negative and CXCR3-positive naive CD8 T cells. Preparation of TRB cDNA libraries relied on 5' RACE carrying UMI labels. TCRdb re-called the 5' RACE reads; every CDR3 protein appears as one record, without DNA. The data include roughly 90,000 distinct CDR3 sequences; the top ten clones carry approximately 1.7%. The CDR3 length is 15 residues. Germline values: CDR1 MDHEN, CDR2 SYDVKM. The TCR sequence derives from a human donor in good health. Some clones in this sample may be carry-over from other donors' samples. The chain employs TRBV28 and TRBJ1-5. Material for sequencing was naive CXCR3- CD8+ T cells from blood. Subset meaning: CD45RO-CCR7+CD27+CD95- naive CD8+ T cells lacking CXCR3 (TNR3-). Here the CDR3 reads CASSPPFLGNQPQHF.